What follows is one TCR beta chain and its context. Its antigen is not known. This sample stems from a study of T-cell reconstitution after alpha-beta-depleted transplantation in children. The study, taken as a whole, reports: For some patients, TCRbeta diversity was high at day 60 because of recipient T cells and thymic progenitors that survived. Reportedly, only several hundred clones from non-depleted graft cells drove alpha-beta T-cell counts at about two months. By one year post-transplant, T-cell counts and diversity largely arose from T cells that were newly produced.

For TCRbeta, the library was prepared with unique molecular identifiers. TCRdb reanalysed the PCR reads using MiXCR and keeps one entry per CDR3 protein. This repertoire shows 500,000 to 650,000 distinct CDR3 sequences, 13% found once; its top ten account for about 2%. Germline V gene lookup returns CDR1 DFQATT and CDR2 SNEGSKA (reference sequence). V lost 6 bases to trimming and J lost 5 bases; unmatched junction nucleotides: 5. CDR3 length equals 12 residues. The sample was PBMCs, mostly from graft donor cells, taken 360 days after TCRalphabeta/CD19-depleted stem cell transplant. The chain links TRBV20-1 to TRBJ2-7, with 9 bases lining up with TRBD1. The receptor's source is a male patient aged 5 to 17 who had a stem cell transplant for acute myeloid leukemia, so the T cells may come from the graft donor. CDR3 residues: CSATWTGDEQYF. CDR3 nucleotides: TGCAGTGCCACCTGGACAGGGGACGAGCAGTACTTC.